The 15 T cell receptor beta chains below come from one sample, sequenced in a study of liver allograft versus peripheral blood T cells (dated by TCRdb to about 2020). Notes on the research overall: The study compared T cell receptor repertoires found within transplanted livers against repertoires in the peripheral blood of liver transplant recipients.

These reads were obtained on an Illumina MiSeq. TCRdb reran the public reads through fastp at Q25 and MiXCR, keeping productive beta chains. Rows merge per CDR3 protein into single entries with the most common DNA and genes. This sample gives around 12,000 distinct CDR3 sequences in total; approximately 30% of them show up just once. Together, the top ten hold about 2% of the sample. Every receptor here comes from a human patient who had a liver transplant. It is possible that, after a transplant, some T cells come from the graft donor.

The chain employs TRBV12-3 or TRBV12-4 and TRBJ2-6; TRBD2 agrees at 7 bases. V lost 5 bases to trimming and J lost 0 bases; unmatched junction nucleotides: 7. The CDR3 extends over 17 amino acids. The CDR3 sequence: CASSPGLGLSGANVLTF. The CDR3 bases are TGTGCCAGCAGTCCCGGACTAGGGCTCTCTGGGGCCAACGTCCTGACTTTC.

This clonotype has ten or more counts. This sequence joins TRBV6-1 and TRBJ2-1; TRBD2 is a possible D gene (6 bases). Germline V CDR1 and CDR2: MNHNS, SASEGT. Trimming pared 8 bases from V and 9 bases from J, leaving 11 bases between. This CDR3 comprises 11 residues. This chain's CDR3 is CASYVEGEQFF. The CDR3 coding sequence is TGTGCCAGCTACGTGGAGGGTGAGCAGTTCTTC.

J is TRBJ1-1 and V is TRBV6-1, with D possibly being TRBD1 (5 bases). Germline V CDR1 and CDR2: MNHNS, SASEGT. The CDR3 covers 15 residues. V lost 6 bases and J 3 bases, leaving 17 bases between the germline ends. The DNA of the CDR3 is TGTGCCAGCAGCTCTCCCAGGGTAATGTACACTGAAGCTTTCTTT. Amino acids: CASSSPRVMYTEAFF.

This clonotype occurred many times. This chain uses TRBV6-5 with TRBJ1-5; TRBD1 aligns across 7 bases. The CDR3 runs 14 residues. V gave up 4 bases and J gave up 2 bases; unmatched junction bases: 2. Looked up from germline, CDR1 is MNHEY and CDR2 is SVGAGI. In nucleotides, the CDR3 is TGTGCCAGCAGTTCCGGACAGGGCAATCAGCCCCAGCATTTT. Amino acid sequence: CASSSGQGNQPQHF.

This clonotype is medium-sized in the sample. The chain recombines TRBV24-1 with TRBJ2-1; tentative D call: TRBD1 (5 bases). CDR3 size: 14 residues. V was pared by 1 base and J by 15 bases, with 18 bases between. The V gene's germline CDR1 is KGHDR and CDR2 SFDVKD. The CDR3 region is CATSDFQGVDRVFF. CDR3 coding DNA: TGTGCCACCAGTGATTTTCAGGGCGTGGATAGGGTGTTCTTC.

This clonotype was seen only a few times. The chain links TRBV29-1 to TRBJ1-2; no clear D gene. Trimming cost V 0 bases and J 6 bases, with 14 bases left between them. This CDR3 spans 14 amino acids. Germline lookup yields CDR1 SQVTM and CDR2 ANQGSEA. The CDR3 loop is CSVEDYSGSHGYTF. The CDR3 coding sequence is TGCAGCGTTGAAGATTACTCGGGGTCCCATGGCTACACCTTC. The whole variable domain, filled in from reference TRBV29-1 and TRBJ1-2, reads SAVISQKPSRDICQRGTSLTIQCQVDSQVTMMFWYRQQPGQSLTLIATANQGSEATYESGFVIDKFPISRPNLTFSTLTVSNMSPEDSSIYLCSVEDYSGSHGYTFGSGTRLTVV.

This clonotype was counted only a few times. The chain recombines TRBV7-3 with TRBJ2-5, with D perhaps TRBD1 (6 bases). In germline, CDR1 is SGHTA, CDR2 FQGTGA. This CDR3 comprises 16 residues. V was shortened by 2 bases and J by 7 bases, with 20 bases between the two germline ends. CDR3: CASSLPSGTNSGTQYF. DNA of the CDR3: TGTGCCAGCAGCTTACCGTCCGGGACAAACTCCGGGACCCAGTACTTC.

The J gene is TRBJ2-3, the V gene TRBV12-3 or TRBV12-4, with TRBD2 matching 8 bases. This CDR3 contains 13 residues. Unmatched junction bases numbered 1, after V lost 6 bases and J lost 2 bases. The CDR3 region is CASRRGDTDTQYF. The CDR3 nucleotides read TGTGCCAGCAGGCGGGGGGACACAGATACGCAGTATTTT.

This clonotype counts as medium-sized (0.01 to 0.1%). The chain employs TRBV6-2 or TRBV6-3 and TRBJ2-1, with TRBD2 matching 9 bases. CDR1 and CDR2 (germline): MNHEY, SVGEGT. There are 17 residues in the CDR3. V was clipped by 0 bases and J by 3 bases; unmatched bases: 6. The CDR3 loop reads CASSYSPASGIYNEQFF. The DNA for the CDR3 is TGTGCCAGCAGTTACTCCCCCGCTAGCGGGATCTACAATGAGCAGTTCTTC.

Judged by abundance, this clonotype is medium-sized (0.01 to 0.1%). The rearrangement joins TRBV18 to TRBJ1-3, with D perhaps TRBD1 (5 bases). CDR3 length: 14 amino acids. From germline, CDR1 is KGHSH and CDR2 LQKENI. With 3 bases removed from V and 0 bases from J, the gap between germline ends came to 6 bases. CDR3 residues: CASSPQGSGNTIYF. For the CDR3, the DNA is TGTGCCAGCTCACCTCAGGGCTCTGGAAACACCATATATTTT.

There are a few counts of this clonotype. The chain uses TRBV20-1 and TRBJ2-3, with 11 nucleotides matching TRBD1. This CDR3 comprises 15 residues. V was pared by 5 bases and J by 4 bases, with 8 bases of the junction left unmatched. Looked up from germline, CDR1 is DFQATT and CDR2 is SNEGSKA (reference sequence). Here the CDR3 DNA reads TGCAGTGCTCAGCATCCGGGACAGGGGGCAGATACGCAGTATTTT. Protein: CSAQHPGQGADTQYF.

By share, this clonotype counts as medium-sized. The chain combines TRBV18 with TRBJ1-4, with TRBD1 as a possible D gene (5 bases). The CDR3 extends over 15 amino acids. V shed 0 bases and J shed 8 bases, with 13 bases lying between them. Germline CDR1 reads KGHSH; CDR2 reads LQKENI. CDR3 in DNA: TGTGCCAGCTCACCACCGGTCAGGGCGGGGGAAAAACTGTTTTTT. Protein sequence: CASSPPVRAGEKLFF.

By share of the sample, this clonotype is medium-sized. The gene calls are TRBV19 and TRBJ1-2, with 10 positions matching TRBD1. Germline CDR1 reads LNHDA; CDR2 reads SQIVND (reference sequence). This CDR3 is 15 amino acids long. V gave up 5 bases and J gave up 4 bases; unmatched junction bases: 7. Written as DNA, the CDR3 is TGTGCCAGTAGTTCGCCGGGACAGGGGAGCTATGGCTACACCTTC. This gives the protein CASSSPGQGSYGYTF.

The chain uses TRBV7-9 and TRBJ1-2; D is uncertain. Germline V gene data show CDR1 as SEHNR and CDR2 as FQNEAQ (reference sequence). The germline V and J ends were trimmed by 1 base and 0 bases, with 9 bases remaining between them. The length of the CDR3 is 15 residues. The CDR3 loop is CASSLEVGTNYGYTF. CDR3 nucleotides: TGTGCCAGCAGCTTAGAAGTGGGGACTAACTATGGCTACACCTTC.

There are a few counts of this clonotype. This rearrangement joins TRBV15 to TRBJ2-1; 9 bases are a match to TRBD2. This CDR3 contains 16 residues. The J segment lost 4 bases and the V segment lost 0 bases, leaving 4 bases of the junction unmatched. Germline V CDR1 and CDR2: LNHNV, YYDKDF (reference sequence). CDR3 sequence reads: CATSRELLAGYNEQFF. The CDR3, as DNA: TGTGCCACCAGCAGAGAGTTACTAGCGGGTTACAATGAGCAGTTCTTC. The variable domain in full, completed from reference TRBV15 and TRBJ2-1, reads DAMVIQNPRYQVTQFGKPVTLSCSQTLNHNVMYWYQQKSSQAPKLLFHYYDKDFNNEADTPDNFQSRRPNTSFCFLDIRSPGLGDTAMYLCATSRELLAGYNEQFFGPGTRLTVL.